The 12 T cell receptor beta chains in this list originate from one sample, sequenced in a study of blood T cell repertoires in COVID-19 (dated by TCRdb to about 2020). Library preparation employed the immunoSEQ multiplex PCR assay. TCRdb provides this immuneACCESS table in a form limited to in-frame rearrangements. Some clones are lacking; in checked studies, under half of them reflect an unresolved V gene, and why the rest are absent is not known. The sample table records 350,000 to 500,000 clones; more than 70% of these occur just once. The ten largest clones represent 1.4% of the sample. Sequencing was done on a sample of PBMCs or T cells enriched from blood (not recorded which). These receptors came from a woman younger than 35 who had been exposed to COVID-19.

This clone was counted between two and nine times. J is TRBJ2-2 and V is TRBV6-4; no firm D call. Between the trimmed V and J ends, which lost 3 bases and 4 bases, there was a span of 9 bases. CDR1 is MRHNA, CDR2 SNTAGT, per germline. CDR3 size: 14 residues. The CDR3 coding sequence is TGTGCCAGCAGTGAGATTGAGGTCACCGGGGAGCTGTTTTTT. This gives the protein CASSEIEVTGELFF.

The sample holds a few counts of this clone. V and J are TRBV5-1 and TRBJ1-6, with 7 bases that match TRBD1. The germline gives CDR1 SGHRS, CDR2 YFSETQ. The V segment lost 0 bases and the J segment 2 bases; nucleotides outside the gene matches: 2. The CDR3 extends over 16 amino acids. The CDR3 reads CASSLDGTAYNSPLHF. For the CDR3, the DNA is TGCGCCAGCAGCTTGGACGGGACAGCCTATAATTCACCCCTCCACTTT. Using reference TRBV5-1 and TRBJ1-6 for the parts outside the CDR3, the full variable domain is KAGVTQTPRYLIKTRGQQVTLSCSPISGHRSVSWYQQTPGQGLQFLFEYFSETQRNKGNFPGRFSGRQFSNSRSEMNVSTLELGDSALYLCASSLDGTAYNSPLHFGNGTRLTVT.

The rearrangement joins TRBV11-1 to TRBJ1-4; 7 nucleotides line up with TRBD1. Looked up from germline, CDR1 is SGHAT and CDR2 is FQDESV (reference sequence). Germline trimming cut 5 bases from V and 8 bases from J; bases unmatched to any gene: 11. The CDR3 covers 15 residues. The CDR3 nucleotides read TGTGCCAGCAGCACGAACCGGGACAGTCGGGAAAAACTGTTTTTT. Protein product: CASSTNRDSREKLFF.

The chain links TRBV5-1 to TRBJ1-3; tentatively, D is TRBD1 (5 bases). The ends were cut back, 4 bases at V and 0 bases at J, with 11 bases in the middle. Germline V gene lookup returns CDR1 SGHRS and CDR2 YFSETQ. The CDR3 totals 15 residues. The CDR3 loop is CASSRDSSSGNTIYF. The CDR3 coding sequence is TGCGCCAGCAGCCGGGACTCGAGCTCTGGAAACACCATATATTTT.

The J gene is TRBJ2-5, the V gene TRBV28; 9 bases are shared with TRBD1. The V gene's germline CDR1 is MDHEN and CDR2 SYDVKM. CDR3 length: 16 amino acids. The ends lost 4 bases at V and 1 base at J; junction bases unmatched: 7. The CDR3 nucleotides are TGTGCCAGCAGTTCCCCCGGGACAGGGTCCCAAGAGACCCAGTACTTC. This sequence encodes CASSSPGTGSQETQYF.

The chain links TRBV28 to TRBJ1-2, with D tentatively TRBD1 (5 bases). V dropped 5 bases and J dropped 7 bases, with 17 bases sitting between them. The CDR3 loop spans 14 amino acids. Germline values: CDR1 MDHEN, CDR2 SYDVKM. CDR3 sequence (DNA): TGTGCCAGCAGTCTCATATGGACGGGGGTTGGCTACACCTTC. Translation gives CASSLIWTGVGYTF.

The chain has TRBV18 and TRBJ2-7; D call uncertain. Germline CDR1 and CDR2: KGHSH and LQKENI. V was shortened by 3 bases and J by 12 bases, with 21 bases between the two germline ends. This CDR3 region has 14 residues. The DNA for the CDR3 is TGTGCCAGCTCACCGGCTGGAGCCCCTCAACCCGCGTACTTC. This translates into CASSPAGAPQPAYF.

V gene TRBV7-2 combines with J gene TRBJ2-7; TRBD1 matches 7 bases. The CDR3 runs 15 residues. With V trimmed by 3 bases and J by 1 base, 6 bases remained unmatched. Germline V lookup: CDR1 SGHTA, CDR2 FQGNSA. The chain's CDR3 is CASSLQPGQSYEQYF. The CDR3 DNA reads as TGTGCCAGCAGCTTGCAGCCGGGACAGTCCTACGAGCAGTACTTC.

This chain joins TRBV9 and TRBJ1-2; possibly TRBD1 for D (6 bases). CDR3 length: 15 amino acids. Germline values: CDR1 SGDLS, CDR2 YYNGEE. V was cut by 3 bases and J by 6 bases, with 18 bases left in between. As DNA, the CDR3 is TGTGCCAGCAGCGACAGGGTTCAACTAAAGGATGGCTACACCTTC. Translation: CASSDRVQLKDGYTF.

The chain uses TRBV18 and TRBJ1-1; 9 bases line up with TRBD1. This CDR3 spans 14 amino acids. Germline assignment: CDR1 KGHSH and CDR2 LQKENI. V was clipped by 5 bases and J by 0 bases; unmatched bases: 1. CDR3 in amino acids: CASSGQGMNTEAFF. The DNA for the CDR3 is TGTGCCAGCTCAGGACAGGGGATGAACACTGAAGCTTTCTTT. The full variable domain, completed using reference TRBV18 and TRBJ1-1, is NAGVMQNPRHLVRRRGQEARLRCSPMKGHSHVYWYRQLPEEGLKFMVYLQKENIIDESGMPKERFSAEFPKEGPSILRIQQVVRGDSAAYFCASSGQGMNTEAFFGQGTRLTVV.

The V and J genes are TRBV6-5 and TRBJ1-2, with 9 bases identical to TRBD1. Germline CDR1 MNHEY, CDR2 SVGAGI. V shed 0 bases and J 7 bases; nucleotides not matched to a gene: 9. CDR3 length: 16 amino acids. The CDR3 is CASSYSKWDRVFGYTF. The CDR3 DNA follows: TGTGCCAGCAGTTACTCGAAATGGGACAGGGTTTTTGGCTACACCTTC.

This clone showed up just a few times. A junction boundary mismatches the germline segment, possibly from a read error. DNA of the CDR3: TGTGCCAGCAGTTACACGGACACAGCTACGCAGTATTTT. It yields the protein CASSYTDTATQYF. The rearrangement joins TRBV6-5 to TRBJ2-3, with a tentative D call TRBD1 (5 bases). CDR3 size: 13 residues. Germline values: CDR1 MNHEY, CDR2 SVGAGI.